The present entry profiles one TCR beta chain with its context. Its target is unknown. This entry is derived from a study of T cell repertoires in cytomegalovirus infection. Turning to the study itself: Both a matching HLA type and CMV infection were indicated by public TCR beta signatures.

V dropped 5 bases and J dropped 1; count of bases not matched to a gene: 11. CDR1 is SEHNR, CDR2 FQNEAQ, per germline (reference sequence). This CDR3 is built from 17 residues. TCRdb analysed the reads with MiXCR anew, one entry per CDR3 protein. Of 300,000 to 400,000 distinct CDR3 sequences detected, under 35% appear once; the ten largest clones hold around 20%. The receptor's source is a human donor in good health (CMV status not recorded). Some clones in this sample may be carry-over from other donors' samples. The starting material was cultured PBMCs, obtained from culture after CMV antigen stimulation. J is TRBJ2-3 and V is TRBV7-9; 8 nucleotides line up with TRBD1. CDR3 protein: CASSPLRTGRGTDTQYF. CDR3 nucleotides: TGTGCCAGCAGCCCCCTCCGGACAGGGCGTGGCACAGATACGCAGTATTTT.